One and the same sample provided the 27 T cell receptor beta chains below, sequenced in a study of T cells after yellow fever vaccination. TCRdb processed the 5' RACE reads anew with MiXCR; each CDR3 protein has one entry. The profile covers 150,000 or so distinct CDR3 sequences, with around 9.7% appearing a single time and 35% to 40% taken by the ten largest. Here the sequenced sample was CD8+ T cells sorted from PBMCs, taken 45 days after the yellow fever booster vaccination. The receptors were sampled from a man in his late teens or twenties who received the YFV17D yellow fever vaccine.

This clonotype turned up a few times. The rearrangement links TRBV12-3 or TRBV12-4 to TRBJ2-7; 9 bases are a match to TRBD1. Germline trimming cut 5 bases from V and 4 bases from J; bases unmatched to any gene: 12. This CDR3 contains 16 residues. This chain's CDR3 is CASSPTGTGTTYEQYF. CDR3 nucleotide sequence: TGTGCCAGCAGTCCAACCGGGACAGGGACTACGTACGAGCAGTACTTC.

V usage is TRBV7-9 and J usage is TRBJ2-5, with a possible D match to TRBD1 (5 bases). The CDR3 is 15 amino acids. CDR1 and CDR2 from the germline V gene are SEHNR and FQNEAQ (reference sequence). V lost 3 bases and J 5 bases, leaving 16 bases between the germline ends. This CDR3 reads CASSFRDLNRETQYF. CDR3 in DNA: TGTGCCAGCAGCTTCAGGGATCTTAATCGGGAGACCCAGTACTTC.

This clonotype has just a few counts. CDR3 sequence: CASSWTDRGVETQYF. CDR3 nucleotides: TGTGCCAGCAGTTGGACGGACAGGGGGGTGGAGACCCAGTACTTC. This chain connects TRBV6-6 to TRBJ2-5, with 10 bases identical to TRBD1. This CDR3 region has 15 residues. Unmatched junction bases numbered 7, after V lost 4 bases and J lost 5 bases. Germline CDR1 and CDR2: MNHNY and SVGAGI (reference sequence).

This clonotype was seen many times. The rearrangement links TRBV3-1 to TRBJ2-1; 8 bases align to TRBD2. The J segment lost 8 bases and the V segment lost 1 base, leaving 7 bases of the junction unmatched. The germline gives CDR1 LGHDT, CDR2 YNNKEL (reference sequence). The CDR3 has 15 amino acids. The CDR3 region is CASSQVPAGVHEQFF. The CDR3 nucleotides are TGTGCCAGCAGCCAAGTTCCAGCGGGGGTTCATGAGCAGTTCTTC.

This clonotype has more than one count but fewer than ten. The J gene is TRBJ1-5, the V gene TRBV4-1; D remains unclear. The CDR3 loop spans 15 amino acids. V was shortened by 4 bases and J by 9 bases, with 19 bases between the two germline ends. Germline V gives CDR1 MGHRA, CDR2 YSYEKL. CDR3 sequence reads: CASSPWVGTISPQHF. CDR3 bases: TGCGCCAGCAGCCCCTGGGTAGGAACAATCTCGCCCCAGCATTTT.

This clonotype was recorded at least ten times. J is TRBJ2-5 and V is TRBV7-2, with D possibly TRBD1 on 5 matching bases. Trimming left V 5 bases short and J 2 bases short, with 12 bases between. This CDR3 has 14 residues. Germline CDR1 reads SGHTA; CDR2 reads FQGNSA. The CDR3 sequence: CASSPKDTQETQYF. In DNA, the CDR3 is TGTGCCAGCAGCCCGAAGGACACGCAAGAGACCCAGTACTTC.

This chain uses TRBV25-1 with TRBJ1-2; D is uncertain. V was pared by 3 bases and J by 4 bases, with 3 bases between. This CDR3 region has 11 residues. CDR1 MGHDK and CDR2 SYGVNS come from the germline V gene. CDR3 amino acids: CASSDLYGYTF. DNA of the CDR3: TGTGCCAGCAGTGACCTCTATGGCTACACCTTC.

This clonotype was detected a few times. This chain links TRBV5-1 with TRBJ1-1, with 7 bases fitting TRBD1. The trim removed 4 bases at V and 5 bases at J, leaving 5 bases unmatched. CDR3 length: 13 residues. CDR1 is SGHRS, CDR2 YFSETQ, per germline. The CDR3 loop reads CASSEGARTEAFF. CDR3 DNA sequence: TGCGCCAGCAGCGAGGGGGCGAGGACTGAAGCTTTCTTT.

The chain couples TRBV19 to TRBJ2-4; D might be TRBD1 (6 bases). There are 15 residues in the CDR3. Germline CDR1 is LNHDA and CDR2 is SQIVND (reference sequence). Trimming stripped 3 bases from V and 8 bases from J, with 17 bases between. CDR3: CASSMRVRGRDIQYF. The CDR3 DNA is TGTGCCAGTAGTATGCGGGTCAGGGGACGCGACATTCAGTACTTC.

This clonotype was found a few times. The chain couples TRBV6-5 to TRBJ2-2; D is unresolved. The CDR3 totals 15 residues. Germline lookup yields CDR1 MNHEY and CDR2 SVGAGI. V was trimmed by 0 bases and J by 2 bases, leaving 7 bases between them. The chain's CDR3 is CASSYSGTNTGELFF. CDR3 nucleotide sequence: TGTGCCAGCAGTTACTCGGGAACTAACACCGGGGAGCTGTTTTTT.

J is TRBJ2-3 and V is TRBV19; no reliable D call. Trimming left V 3 bases short and J 2 bases short, with 6 bases between. Germline values: CDR1 LNHDA, CDR2 SQIVND (reference sequence). This CDR3 has 13 amino acids. CDR3 nucleotide sequence: TGTGCCAGTAGTATTGTCTTCACAGATACGCAGTATTTT. The encoded protein is CASSIVFTDTQYF.

The chain recombines TRBV3-1 with TRBJ1-2; no clear D. The V and J ends lost 0 bases and 4 bases respectively, with 12 bases between them. This CDR3 comprises 15 residues. Germline values: CDR1 LGHDT, CDR2 YNNKEL (reference sequence). The CDR3 nucleotides read TGTGCCAGCAGCCAAGATCTAGTGGATAGCTATGGCTACACCTTC. Its protein product is CASSQDLVDSYGYTF.

V gene TRBV6-5 combines with J gene TRBJ2-1; 7 bases agree with TRBD2. CDR3 length equals 15 residues. V shed 0 bases, J shed 8 bases, and the junction held 7 bases outside the gene matches. Germline-derived CDR1 and CDR2 are MNHEY and SVGAGI. The CDR3 here is CASSYSSSGFDEQFF. CDR3 nucleotides: TGTGCCAGCAGTTACTCTTCTAGCGGCTTCGATGAGCAGTTCTTC.

This clonotype was seen a few times. The chain uses TRBV11-2 and TRBJ1-3, with no clear D. CDR3 length equals 14 residues. Germline CDR1 is SGHAT and CDR2 is FQNNGV. V was pared by 0 bases and J by 4 bases, with 7 bases between. CDR3 sequence: CASSLEPAGNTIYF. CDR3 DNA sequence: TGTGCCAGCAGCTTAGAGCCGGCGGGAAACACCATATATTTT.

The V and J genes are TRBV29-1 and TRBJ2-3; D ambiguous. Trimming stripped 1 base from V and 5 bases from J, with 13 bases between. Germline CDR1 SQVTM, CDR2 ANQGSEA. CDR3 length: 14 residues. CDR3 loop: CSVEVRAGLDTQYF. The CDR3 DNA sequence: TGCAGCGTTGAAGTGCGTGCCGGGCTAGATACGCAGTATTTT.

The V call is TRBV12-3 or TRBV12-4, the J call TRBJ2-3; 9 bases are a match to TRBD2. The CDR3 consists of 16 residues. J lost 0 bases, V lost 8 bases, and 9 bases had no gene match. The CDR3 spells CASLPPSGESTDTQYF. DNA of the CDR3: TGTGCCAGCCTACCTCCTAGCGGGGAGAGCACAGATACGCAGTATTTT.

V and J are TRBV6-5 and TRBJ2-3, with 7 nucleotides matching TRBD1. V dropped 5 bases and J dropped 5; count of bases not matched to a gene: 7. The germline V gene has CDR1 MNHEY and CDR2 SVGAGI. The CDR3 has 14 residues. The DNA for the CDR3 is TGTGCCAGCAGTGTAAAGGGGGCAGGAGATACGCAGTATTTT. It is translated as CASSVKGAGDTQYF.

V is TRBV4-3 and J is TRBJ2-5; 8 bases fit TRBD1. Germline values: CDR1 LGHNA, CDR2 YSLEER. V shed 1 base and J 4 bases; nucleotides not matched to a gene: 8. The CDR3 has 16 amino acids. The CDR3 sequence: CASSQGAGGWGETQYF. CDR3 coding DNA: TGCGCCAGCAGCCAAGGGGCAGGGGGCTGGGGAGAGACCCAGTACTTC.

Regarding this clonotype: One end of the junction is discordant with germline, which a read error may explain. The CDR3 coding sequence is TGTTCCAGCAGCTTACGAGCCAGGGCGAATCTACATTTT. Translated, it gives CSSSLRARANLHF. V and J are TRBV11-2 and TRBJ1-5, with D maybe TRBD1 (5 bases). Looked up from germline, CDR1 is SGHAT and CDR2 is FQNNGV. CDR3 length: 13 amino acids.

This clonotype has more than one count but fewer than ten. The chain combines TRBV11-3 with TRBJ2-1, with TRBD1 identical over 9 bases. Trimming removed 6 bases from V and 7 bases from J; junction bases left unmatched: 7. The CDR3 runs 14 residues. Germline CDR1 reads SGHNT; CDR2 reads YENEEA. This CDR3 reads CASSSPGTGNEQFF. The CDR3 coding sequence is TGTGCCAGCAGTTCTCCCGGGACAGGGAATGAGCAGTTCTTC.

The chain has TRBV4-1 and TRBJ1-4; D ambiguous. The CDR3 runs 15 residues. V gave up 2 bases and J gave up 0 bases, with 7 bases separating them. CDR1 is MGHRA and CDR2 is YSYEKL in the germline V gene. Here the CDR3 DNA reads TGCGCCAGCAGCCAACACAGCGCAACTAATGAAAAACTGTTTTTT. Residues: CASSQHSATNEKLFF.

V is TRBV2 and J is TRBJ2-1; 7 nucleotides line up with TRBD1. The germline V gene has CDR1 SNHLY and CDR2 FYNNEI. The CDR3 length is 10 residues. Trimming took 9 bases from V and 16 from J; bases not matched to a gene: 9. The CDR3 DNA reads TGTGCCAGGAGTACAGGGGCGGCCTTCTTC. The encoded protein is CARSTGAAFF. Full variable domain (missing parts from reference TRBV2 and TRBJ2-1): EPEVTQTPSHQVTQMGQEVILRCVPISNHLYFYWYRQILGQKVEFLVSFYNNEISEKSEIFDDQFSVERPDGSNFTLKIRSTKLEDSAMYFCARSTGAAFFGPGTRLTVL.

This clonotype was counted between two and nine times. The chain employs TRBV7-2 and TRBJ2-1; 14 nucleotides match TRBD2. Looked up from germline, CDR1 is SGHTA and CDR2 is FQGNSA. J gave up 0 bases and V 5 bases, and 3 bases lay outside the gene matches. This CDR3 is 17 amino acids long. As DNA, the CDR3 is TGTGCCAGCAGCCCAGGGACTAGCGGGGGCTCCTACAATGAGCAGTTCTTC. This encodes CASSPGTSGGSYNEQFF.

This clonotype has more than one count but fewer than ten. This rearrangement joins TRBV7-8 to TRBJ2-7, with D perhaps TRBD1 or TRBD2 (6 bases each). Germline assignment: CDR1 SGHVS and CDR2 FQNEAQ. The CDR3 has 14 amino acids. V was cut by 2 bases and J by 2 bases, with 10 bases left in between. The DNA of the CDR3 is TGTGCCAGCAGCTTAACGAGGGGGGCCTACGAGCAGTACGTC. Translation: CASSLTRGAYEQYV.

This clonotype has just a few counts. The chain couples TRBV4-1 to TRBJ2-2; TRBD1 aligns across 7 bases. The CDR3 is 15 amino acids. Germline CDR1 MGHRA, CDR2 YSYEKL. The V gene end was trimmed by 5 bases and the J gene end by 2 bases; junction bases not matched to a gene: 5. The CDR3 sequence: CASSTRQGNTGELFF. The CDR3 nucleotides read TGCGCCAGCAGCACCAGACAGGGAAACACCGGGGAGCTGTTTTTT.

The chain has TRBV7-9 and TRBJ1-1; 7 bases are shared with TRBD1. CDR3 length: 13 residues. V trimming: 1 base; J trimming: 11 bases; junction bases outside the gene matches: 7. The germline V gene encodes CDR1 SEHNR and CDR2 FQNEAQ (reference sequence). The CDR3 region is CASSLVGTVAAFF. In DNA, the CDR3 is TGTGCCAGCAGCTTAGTTGGGACAGTTGCGGCTTTCTTT.

The table lists this clonotype with a few counts. This chain connects TRBV4-1 to TRBJ1-1; TRBD1 agrees at 10 bases. Germline assignment: CDR1 MGHRA and CDR2 YSYEKL. This CDR3 has 15 amino acids. V dropped 2 bases and J dropped 7; count of bases not matched to a gene: 7. The CDR3 DNA is TGCGCCAGCAGCCAACGGGGGACAGGGGTCGTTGAAGCTTTCTTT. Translated: CASSQRGTGVVEAFF.